Each of the 23 T cell receptor beta chains below was sequenced from the same sample in a study of cytomegalovirus exposure and HLA in healthy donors. The PCR made use of 60 Vbeta and 13 Jbeta primers. TCRdb keeps only in-frame clones here, not all; method: immunoSEQ multiplex PCR. Among under 150,000 clones listed, about 72% were seen once. Sequencing used PBMCs. These receptors were collected from a man aged 25-45 years in good health and CMV-seropositive.

The J gene is TRBJ2-1, the V gene TRBV4-3; no firm D call. Germline assignment: CDR1 LGHNA and CDR2 YSLEER. V gave up 3 bases and J gave up 1 base, with 19 bases separating them. The CDR3 has 18 amino acids. CDR3 region: CASSQFPVTGESYNEQFF. The CDR3 nucleotides are TGCGCCAGCAGCCAGTTCCCGGTGACTGGCGAATCCTACAATGAGCAGTTCTTC.

For the CDR3, the DNA is TGCGCCAGCAGCTTCTGGACAGGAGCGGAGGGCTACACCTTC. This codes for CASSFWTGAEGYTF. The chain recombines TRBV5-1 with TRBJ1-2; 7 bases are shared with TRBD1. CDR1 and CDR2 from the germline V gene are SGHRS and YFSETQ. With 2 bases clipped from V and 8 bases from J, the junction kept 9 bases outside the gene matches. The CDR3 covers 14 residues.

This clone was counted between two and nine times. The chain has TRBV5-6 and TRBJ2-7; 10 positions agree with TRBD2. With 0 bases clipped from V and 2 bases from J, the junction kept 11 bases outside the gene matches. The length of the CDR3 is 18 residues. CDR1 and CDR2 from the germline V gene are SGHDT and YYEEEE. CDR3 DNA: TGTGCCAGCAGCTTGGTTAGTGACAGGACTAGCGGCCCCTACGAGCAGTACTTC. Translating gives CASSLVSDRTSGPYEQYF.

The chain couples TRBV5-1 to TRBJ2-3; 11 nucleotides match TRBD2. The CDR3 is 17 amino acids. Germline lookup yields CDR1 SGHRS and CDR2 YFSETQ. The V segment lost 5 bases and the J segment 3 bases; nucleotides outside the gene matches: 11. CDR3 sequence (DNA): TGCGCCAGCAGAACCGGGACTAGCGGATGGGCTACAGATACGCAGTATTTT. It yields the protein CASRTGTSGWATDTQYF.

This clone has more than one count but fewer than ten. The V gene is TRBV5-6, the J gene TRBJ2-5; D is perhaps TRBD2 (5 bases). The CDR3 runs to 15 residues. CDR1 SGHDT and CDR2 YYEEEE come from the germline V gene. V was cut by 2 bases and J by 4 bases, with 15 bases left in between. The CDR3 reads CASSFGPRGPETQYF. DNA for the CDR3: TGTGCCAGCAGCTTTGGGCCCCGGGGTCCAGAGACCCAGTACTTC.

The chain couples TRBV19 to TRBJ1-4; TRBD1 matches at 7 bases. The junction had 8 bases not matched to a gene; V was cut back by 5 bases and J by 8 bases. The CDR3 runs 14 residues. Per germline, CDR1 LNHDA and CDR2 SQIVND (reference sequence). The CDR3 reads CASSSTLQGEKLFF. The CDR3, as DNA: TGTGCCAGTAGTTCCACCCTACAGGGGGAAAAACTGTTTTTT.

This clone was seen only a few times. V usage is TRBV18 and J usage is TRBJ2-7, with 9 bases identical to TRBD2. V shed 0 bases and J 5 bases; nucleotides not matched to a gene: 2. The CDR3 covers 14 residues. CDR1 and CDR2 (germline): KGHSH, LQKENI. CDR3 nucleotide sequence: TGTGCCAGCTCACCACCGGGCGGGAGGGACGAGCAGTACTTC. Translated, it gives CASSPPGGRDEQYF.

CDR3 protein: CASRPAGLLRYSNQPQHF. The CDR3 DNA reads as TGTGCCAGCAGACCCGCGGGACTCCTGAGGTACAGCAATCAGCCCCAGCATTTT. The rearrangement uses TRBV28 and TRBJ1-5; possible D gene TRBD1, 5 bases. The V end was cut by 6 bases, the J end by 1 base, with 22 bases between. Germline-derived CDR1 and CDR2 are MDHEN and SYDVKM. The CDR3 extends over 18 amino acids. The entire variable domain, with the rest obtained from reference TRBV28 and TRBJ1-5, is as follows: DVKVTQSSRYLVKRTGEKVFLECVQDMDHENMFWYRQDPGLGLRLIYFSYDVKMKEKGDIPEGYSVSREKKERFSLILESASTNQTSMYLCASRPAGLLRYSNQPQHFGDGTRLSIL.

The CDR3 loop reads CASSPKDRANEQYF. CDR3 nucleotide sequence: TGCGCCAGCAGCCCCAAGGACAGGGCCAACGAGCAGTACTTC. This sequence joins TRBV4-1 and TRBJ2-7; 8 nucleotides agree with TRBD1. J lost 5 bases, V lost 4 bases, and 7 bases had no gene match. This CDR3 has 14 residues. Germline V gene sequence: CDR1 MGHRA, CDR2 YSYEKL.

This clone was observed a handful of times. Written as DNA, the CDR3 is TGTGCCAGCAGCTCCCGGGGGACTAGCTCCTACGAGCAGTACTTC. This codes for CASSSRGTSSYEQYF. V is TRBV7-2 and J is TRBJ2-7; 8 positions agree with TRBD2. The germline V gene encodes CDR1 SGHTA and CDR2 FQGNSA. This CDR3 contains 15 residues. J lost 0 bases, V lost 4 bases, and 5 bases had no gene match.

On this clone itself: Other nucleotide sequences from this sample produce the same CDR3. The rearrangement links TRBV6-6 to TRBJ2-7; D may be TRBD2 (6 bases). The CDR3 loop spans 14 amino acids. Germline CDR1 is MNHNY and CDR2 is SVGAGI (reference sequence). Trimming took off 2 bases at V and 3 bases at J, with 11 bases between the two ends. The CDR3 coding sequence is TGTGCCAGCAGTTACGGAGGGACGGGCTACGAGCAGTACTTC. Protein product: CASSYGGTGYEQYF.

The chain carries TRBV9 and TRBJ1-4, with TRBD1 matching over 7 bases. Germline CDR1 SGDLS, CDR2 YYNGEE. Germline trimming cut 4 bases from V and 8 bases from J; bases unmatched to any gene: 11. This CDR3 is built from 15 residues. CDR3 in DNA: TGTGCCAGCAGCTCCCGGGACAGTGGGACGGAAAAACTGTTTTTT. This sequence encodes CASSSRDSGTEKLFF.

The chain uses TRBV4-1 and TRBJ1-1, with 9 bases that match TRBD1. The CDR3 runs to 13 residues. Germline lookup yields CDR1 MGHRA and CDR2 YSYEKL. Losses at the gene ends were 3 bases for V and 11 bases for J; bases not matched to a gene: 7. CDR3 in DNA: TGCGCCAGCAGCCACTTCGGGACAGGGAAGGCTTTCTTT. Amino acids: CASSHFGTGKAFF.

This chain uses TRBV18 with TRBJ2-1; 8 nucleotides match TRBD2. Germline CDR1 and CDR2: KGHSH and LQKENI. The CDR3 length is 15 residues. The junction had 8 bases not matched to a gene; V was cut back by 4 bases and J by 6 bases. CDR3 coding DNA: TGTGCCAGCTCACGGTTCTCGGGAGGGGCCAATGAGCAGTTCTTC. As protein: CASSRFSGGANEQFF.

This clone was picked up a small number of times. This chain uses TRBV29-1 with TRBJ2-7; the match to TRBD2 covers 9 bases. Germline-derived CDR1 and CDR2 are SQVTM and ANQGSEA. V lost 7 bases to trimming and J lost 4 bases; unmatched junction nucleotides: 8. The CDR3 contains 13 residues. CDR3 residues: CSAILREGYEQYF. The CDR3 DNA is TGCAGCGCTATCCTGCGGGAGGGGTACGAGCAGTACTTC.

The J gene is TRBJ1-1, the V gene TRBV4-2, with TRBD1 matching 8 bases. This CDR3 has 16 residues. With 0 bases clipped from V and 1 base from J, the junction kept 4 bases outside the gene matches. The germline CDR1 and CDR2 sequences are LGHNA and YNFKEQ. The CDR3 sequence: CASSQELGTGNTEAFF. In DNA, the CDR3 is TGTGCCAGCAGCCAAGAACTCGGGACAGGGAACACTGAAGCTTTCTTT.

This clone was recorded once. This chain connects TRBV5-6 to TRBJ2-7, with D possibly matching TRBD2 (6 bases). The V gene lost 2 bases and the J gene lost 0 bases, with 12 bases spanning the gap. Germline V CDR1 and CDR2: SGHDT, YYEEEE. The CDR3 runs to 15 residues. CDR3 region: CASSFSGSLSYEQYF. The CDR3 DNA is TGTGCCAGCAGCTTTAGCGGAAGCCTCTCCTACGAGCAGTACTTC.

The chain carries TRBV7-8 and TRBJ1-1, with D unresolved. The CDR3 consists of 12 residues. Germline V gives CDR1 SGHVS, CDR2 FQNEAQ. Trimming pared 5 bases from V and 4 bases from J, leaving 8 bases between. CDR3 DNA sequence: TGTGCCAGCAGCCATTCAGGCACTGAAGCTTTCTTT. It translates to CASSHSGTEAFF.

The rearrangement links TRBV15 to TRBJ1-1; tentative D call: TRBD1 (6 bases). The germline CDR1 and CDR2 sequences are LNHNV and YYDKDF (reference sequence). Deletions cut 7 bases from V and 7 bases from J, with 19 bases between. The CDR3 extends over 14 amino acids. This chain's CDR3 is CATNFGGAGGEAFF. The CDR3 DNA reads as TGTGCCACCAATTTTGGGGGGGCTGGTGGTGAAGCTTTCTTT.

The J gene is TRBJ2-3, the V gene TRBV7-2; D not resolved. The CDR3 runs 13 residues. Deletions cut 4 bases from V and 5 bases from J, with 10 bases between. Germline-derived CDR1 and CDR2 are SGHTA and FQGNSA. The CDR3 spells CASSSIAGDTQYF. CDR3 nucleotides: TGTGCCAGCAGCTCAATAGCTGGAGATACGCAGTATTTT.

V and J are TRBV27 and TRBJ2-1; 10 nucleotides align to TRBD1. J lost 1 base, V lost 5 bases, and 8 bases had no gene match. Germline V gene sequence: CDR1 MNHEY, CDR2 SMNVEV (reference sequence). This CDR3 comprises 17 residues. The CDR3 DNA reads as TGTGCCAGCAGTGTCTTGGGACAGGGGAGTTCCTACAATGAGCAGTTCTTC. This codes for CASSVLGQGSSYNEQFF.

J is TRBJ2-2 and V is TRBV4-1, with D uncertain. The CDR3 extends over 13 amino acids. CDR1 and CDR2 (germline): MGHRA, YSYEKL. Trimming cost V 4 bases and J 6 bases, with 9 bases left between them. In DNA, the CDR3 is TGCGCCAGCAGCCGAAGCCGCCCCGGGGAGCTGTTTTTT. Protein: CASSRSRPGELFF.

V gene TRBV29-1 combines with J gene TRBJ2-3; D not certain. V was cut by 3 bases and J by 3 bases, with 10 bases left in between. Germline V lookup: CDR1 SQVTM, CDR2 ANQGSEA. This CDR3 comprises 13 residues. Here the CDR3 reads CSVDRGATDTQYF. The CDR3 DNA reads TGCAGCGTTGACCGCGGCGCAACAGATACGCAGTATTTT.